This T cell receptor beta chain originates from a study of PD-1 blockade in classical Hodgkin lymphoma. General study points: Relative to healthy donors, newly diagnosed patients reportedly had lower baseline TCR diversity, which was reported as lower still in relapsed/refractory patients. The baseline diversity of complete responders showed similarity to that of newly diagnosed patients. Unlike CD8+ TCR diversity, which did not rise significantly by C4D1, CD4+ TCR diversity did.

After autologous stem cell transplantation all patients relapsed, and prior brentuximab vedotin exposure differed between cohorts. The CDR3 spans 17 residues. Unmatched junction bases numbered 16, after V lost 8 bases and J lost 3 bases. Germline lookup yields CDR1 LNHDA and CDR2 SQIVND (reference sequence). Sequencing was performed with immunoSEQ multiplex PCR; in TCRdb, only in-frame clones are kept and a portion is missing. In the table there are 11,000 to 15,000 clones, 78% of which are singletons. Worth noting for this clone: Its antigen is not identified.

The receptor comes from a human donor with classical Hodgkin lymphoma. This chain connects TRBV19 to TRBJ1-1; the match to TRBD1 covers 9 bases. The source was peripheral blood mononuclear cells (PBMCs), collected before the second cycle of nivolumab. CDR3 sequence: CASYVTGTGTLYTEAFF. The CDR3 bases are TGTGCCAGTTATGTCACCGGGACAGGGACCTTGTACACTGAAGCTTTCTTT. Variable domain in full (rest from reference TRBV19 and TRBJ1-1): DGGITQSPKYLFRKEGQNVTLSCEQNLNHDAMYWYRQDPGQGLRLIYYSQIVNDFQKGDIAEGYSVSREKKESFPLTVTSAQKNPTAFYLCASYVTGTGTLYTEAFFGQGTRLTVV.